This T cell receptor beta chain was captured in a study of cytomegalovirus exposure and HLA in healthy donors. Points from the study as a whole: Researchers reported in a later analysis that a missense DCLRE1C variant was tied to TCR beta V- and J-gene trimming. In vitro, three CMV-associated chains proved specific for CMV antigens. The presence/absence work took it that sequencing depth was about the same across donors.

Germline V gene sequence: CDR1 MNHEY, CDR2 SMNVEV (reference sequence). With 6 bases clipped from V and 4 bases from J, the junction kept 3 bases outside the gene matches. CDR3 length: 14 residues. 60 Vbeta and 13 Jbeta primers were used in PCR. In the authors' methods: A later analysis tallied 75 million to 80 million unique TCR beta chains, around 10 million of them shared. Assay: immunoSEQ multiplex PCR; the TCRdb copy retains only in-frame clones and omits some. V, J and clone size were drawn from that table, and D and trimming were deduced from the DNA. In the table there are 150,000 to 200,000 clones, about 79% of which are singletons. In regard to this clone: Its antigen remains unknown.

V and J are TRBV27 and TRBJ1-4; 9 bases align to TRBD1. This sequence originates from a man aged 50-60 years in good health and CMV-seropositive. The sequenced sample was PBMCs. The CDR3 DNA sequence: TGTGCCAGCAGGGGGGACAGGGTTAATGAAAAACTGTTTTTT. Its protein is CASRGDRVNEKLFF.